Listed here is a single T cell receptor beta chain. This CDR3 has 13 amino acids. CDR1 and CDR2 (germline): LGHNA, YSLEER. The germline V and J ends were trimmed by 3 bases and 4 bases, with 9 bases remaining between them. In the authors' workflow: It was from reference gene primer amplification that nucleated cell counts were estimated. Clones were read by immunoSEQ multiplex PCR, and TCRdb kept only the in-frame ones, dropping some. V, J and clone size are taken as reported in that table, and D and trimming were inferred from the DNA itself. The data contain about 51,000 clones, 88% of them singletons. The entry originates in a study of blood T cell repertoires in COVID-19. Looking at the study overall: Acute and convalescent COVID-19 specimens originated in the United States, Italy and Spain. Nucleic acid was either cDNA or gDNA, and it came from T cells, B-cell-depleted T cells, or PBMCs.

The receptor was derived from a man aged 45-65 years with active COVID-19. Sample: peripheral blood. The chain recombines TRBV4-3 with TRBJ1-1, with D hard to call. The CDR3 coding sequence is TGCGCCAGCAGCCATCGGGCGGGCACTGAAGCTTTCTTT. Translation: CASSHRAGTEAFF.